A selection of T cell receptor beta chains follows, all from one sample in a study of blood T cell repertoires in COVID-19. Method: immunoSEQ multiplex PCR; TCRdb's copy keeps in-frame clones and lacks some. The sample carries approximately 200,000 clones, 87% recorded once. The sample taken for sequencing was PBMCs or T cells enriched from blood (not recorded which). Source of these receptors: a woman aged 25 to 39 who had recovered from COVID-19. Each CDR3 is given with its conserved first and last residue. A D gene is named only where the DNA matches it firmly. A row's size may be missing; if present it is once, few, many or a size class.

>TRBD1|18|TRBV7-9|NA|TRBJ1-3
CASSTGTGGLSSGNTIYF
TGTGCCAGCAGTACCGGGACAGGGGGCTTAAGCTCTGGAAACACCATATATTTT
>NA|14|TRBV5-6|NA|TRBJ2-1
CASSPLTSSVEQFF
TGTGCCAGCAGCCCCCTGACTAGTTCGGTTGAGCAGTTCTTC
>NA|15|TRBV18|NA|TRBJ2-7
CASSLLRGVSYEQYF
TGTGCCAGCTCCCTCCTCAGGGGGGTGTCCTACGAGCAGTACTTC
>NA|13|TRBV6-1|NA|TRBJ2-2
CASSERRGGELFF
TGTGCCAGCAGTGAAAGGAGGGGTGGGGAGCTGTTTTTT
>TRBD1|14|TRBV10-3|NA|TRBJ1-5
CATLGTGSNQPQHF
TGTGCCACCCTAGGGACAGGAAGCAATCAGCCCCAGCATTTT
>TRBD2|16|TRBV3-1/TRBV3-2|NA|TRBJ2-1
CASSQGATSGRGEQFF
TGTGCCAGCAGCCAAGGGGCGACTAGCGGGAGGGGTGAGCAGTTCTTC
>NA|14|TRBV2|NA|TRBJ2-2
CASSIAGPDGELFF
TGTGCCAGCAGCATTGCGGGACCCGACGGGGAGCTGTTTTTT
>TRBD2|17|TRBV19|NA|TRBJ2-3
CASSIQVGGRGTDTQYF
TGTGCCAGTAGTATTCAAGTCGGCGGGAGAGGCACAGATACGCAGTATTTT
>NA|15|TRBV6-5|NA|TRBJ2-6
CASSYTSSGANVLTF
TGTGCCAGCAGTTACACCAGCTCTGGGGCCAACGTCCTGACTTTC
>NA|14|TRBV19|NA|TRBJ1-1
CASSIGGRNTEAFF
TGTGCCAGTAGTATAGGGGGGCGAAACACTGAAGCTTTCTTT
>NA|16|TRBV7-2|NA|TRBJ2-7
CASSSGRRTDSYEQYF
TGTGCCAGCAGCTCCGGCAGAAGGACAGACTCCTACGAGCAGTACTTC
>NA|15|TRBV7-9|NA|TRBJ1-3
CASSFVQGPGNTIYF
TGTGCCAGCAGCTTTGTCCAGGGGCCGGGAAACACCATATATTTT
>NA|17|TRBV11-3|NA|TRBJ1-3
CASSLVAVESSGNTIYF
TGTGCCAGCAGCTTAGTAGCTGTGGAGAGCTCTGGAAACACCATATATTTT
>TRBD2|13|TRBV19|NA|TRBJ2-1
CATRLARLNEQFF
TGTGCCACCCGACTAGCGAGGCTTAATGAGCAGTTCTTC
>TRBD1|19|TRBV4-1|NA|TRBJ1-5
CASSQEAGGERYSNQPQHF
TGCGCCAGCAGCCAAGAGGCAGGGGGCGAGAGGTATAGCAATCAGCCCCAGCATTTT
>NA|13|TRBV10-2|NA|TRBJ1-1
CASSAGGKTEAFF
TGCGCCAGCAGTGCGGGGGGCAAGACTGAAGCTTTCTTT
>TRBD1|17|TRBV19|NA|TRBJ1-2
CASSPLGGQAAYYGYTF
TGTGCCAGTAGTCCCCTTGGGGGACAGGCCGCCTACTATGGCTACACCTTC
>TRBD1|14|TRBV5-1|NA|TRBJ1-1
CASSQGTANTEAFF
TGCGCCAGCAGCCAAGGGACAGCGAACACTGAAGCTTTCTTT
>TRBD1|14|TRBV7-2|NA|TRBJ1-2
CASSLAGQIYGYTF
TGTGCCAGCAGCTTAGCGGGACAGATCTATGGCTACACCTTC
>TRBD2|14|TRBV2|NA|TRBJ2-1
CASRTGGAYNEQFF
TGTGCCAGCAGGACGGGAGGAGCTTACAATGAGCAGTTCTTC
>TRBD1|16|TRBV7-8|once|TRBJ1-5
CASSLTGGQGRQPQHF
TGTGCCAGCAGCTTAACCGGGGGACAGGGTCGTCAGCCCCAGCATTTT
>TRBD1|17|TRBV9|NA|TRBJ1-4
CASSVYWPGQGTEKLFF
TGTGCCAGCAGCGTTTATTGGCCGGGACAGGGGACTGAAAAACTGTTTTTT
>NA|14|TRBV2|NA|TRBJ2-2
CASSVGPDGGELFF
TGTGCCAGCAGTGTGGGGCCCGACGGCGGGGAGCTGTTTTTT
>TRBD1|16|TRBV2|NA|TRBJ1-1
CASSVEIDRGDTEAFF
TGTGCCAGCAGTGTGGAGATTGACAGGGGAGACACTGAAGCTTTCTTT
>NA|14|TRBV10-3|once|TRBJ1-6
CAISERSVNSPLHF
TGTGCCATCAGTGAGCGGAGCGTTAATTCACCCCTCCACTTT